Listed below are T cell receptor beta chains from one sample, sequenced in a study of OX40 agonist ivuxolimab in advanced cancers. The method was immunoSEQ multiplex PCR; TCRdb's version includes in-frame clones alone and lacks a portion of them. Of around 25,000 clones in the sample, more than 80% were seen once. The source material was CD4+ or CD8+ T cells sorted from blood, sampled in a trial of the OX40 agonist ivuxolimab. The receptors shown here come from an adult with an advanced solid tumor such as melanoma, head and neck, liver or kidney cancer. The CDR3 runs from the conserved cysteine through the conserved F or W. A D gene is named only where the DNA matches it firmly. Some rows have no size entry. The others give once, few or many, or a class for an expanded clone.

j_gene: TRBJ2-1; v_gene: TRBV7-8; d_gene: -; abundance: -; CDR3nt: TGTGCCAGCAGCACGTACAGGGTCCATGACAATGAGCAGTTCTTC; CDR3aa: CASSTYRVHDNEQFF
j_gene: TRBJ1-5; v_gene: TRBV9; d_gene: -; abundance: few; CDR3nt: TGTGCCAGCAGCGTAGCTGGGGGGCCGTATAGCAATCAGCCCCAGCATTTT; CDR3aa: CASSVAGGPYSNQPQHF
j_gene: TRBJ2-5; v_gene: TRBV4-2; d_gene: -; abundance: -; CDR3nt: TGTGCCAGCAGCCAAGGGGACCAAGAGATCCAAGAGACCCAGTACTTC; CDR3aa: CASSQGDQEIQETQYF
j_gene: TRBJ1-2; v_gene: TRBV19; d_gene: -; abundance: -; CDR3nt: TGTGCCAGTAACCCACTTCGGCACAGGGACTATGGCTACACCTTC; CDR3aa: CASNPLRHRDYGYTF
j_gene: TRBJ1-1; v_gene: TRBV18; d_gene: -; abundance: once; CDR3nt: TGTGCCAGCTCACCCCAAGGGGGGTTGGGCACTGAAGCTTTCTTT; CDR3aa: CASSPQGGLGTEAFF
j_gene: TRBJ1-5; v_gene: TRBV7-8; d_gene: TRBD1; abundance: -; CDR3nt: TGTGCCAGCAGCTTAGGACAGGGTAGCAATCAGCCCCAGCATTTT; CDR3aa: CASSLGQGSNQPQHF
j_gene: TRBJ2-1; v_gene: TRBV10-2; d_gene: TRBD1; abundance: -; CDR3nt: TGCGCCAGCGGGACAGGGGGCGGGAATGAGCAGTTCTTC; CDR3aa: CASGTGGGNEQFF
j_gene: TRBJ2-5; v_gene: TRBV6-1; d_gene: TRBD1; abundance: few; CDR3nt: TGTGCCGGATCACGCGACAGGGGGATGGTGACCCAGTACTTC; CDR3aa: CAGSRDRGMVTQYF
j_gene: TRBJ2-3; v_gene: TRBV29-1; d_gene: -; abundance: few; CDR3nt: TGCAGCGCCGAGGGGGAATACACAGATACGCAGTATTTT; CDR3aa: CSAEGEYTDTQYF
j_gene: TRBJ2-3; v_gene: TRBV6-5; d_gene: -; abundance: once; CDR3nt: TGTGCCAGCAGTTACACAGGGAGCACAGATACGCAGTATTTT; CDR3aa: CASSYTGSTDTQYF
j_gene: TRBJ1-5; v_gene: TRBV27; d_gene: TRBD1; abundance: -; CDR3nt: TGTGCCAGCAGTTTGACAGGGCCGAATAACCAGCCCCAGCATTTT; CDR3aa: CASSLTGPNNQPQHF
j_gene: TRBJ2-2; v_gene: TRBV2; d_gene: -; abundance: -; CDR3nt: TGTGCCAGCAGTCCAGGGGACGACACCGGGGAGCTGTTTTTT; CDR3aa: CASSPGDDTGELFF
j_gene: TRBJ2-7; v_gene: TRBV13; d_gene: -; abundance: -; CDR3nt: TGTGCCAGCAGGCCGAACGACAGGTCCAAGCCCTACGAGCAGTACTTC; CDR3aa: CASRPNDRSKPYEQYF
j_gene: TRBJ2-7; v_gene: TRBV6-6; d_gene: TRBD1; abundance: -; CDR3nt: TGTGCCAGCAGCCCCGCCATCGGACAGGGGAGACACGAGCAGTACTTC; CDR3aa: CASSPAIGQGRHEQYF
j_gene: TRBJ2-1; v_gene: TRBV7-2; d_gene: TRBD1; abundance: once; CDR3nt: TGTGCCAGCAGCCCGGGACAGGGTAACAATGAGCAGTTCTTC; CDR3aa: CASSPGQGNNEQFF
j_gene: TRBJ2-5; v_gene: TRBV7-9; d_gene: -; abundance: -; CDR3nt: TGTGCCAGCAGCTTTATTGACGGTGCAGAAGAGACCCAGTACTTC; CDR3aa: CASSFIDGAEETQYF
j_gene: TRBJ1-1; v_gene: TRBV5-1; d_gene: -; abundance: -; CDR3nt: TGCGCCAGCAGCTTGGTCCCCCAAGTAGGCACTGAAGCTTTCTTT; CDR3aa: CASSLVPQVGTEAFF
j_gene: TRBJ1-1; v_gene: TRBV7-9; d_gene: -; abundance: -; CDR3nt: TGTGCCAGCAGCGCCCGGGTCGGGGGCCCCACTGAAGCTTTCTTT; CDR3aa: CASSARVGGPTEAFF
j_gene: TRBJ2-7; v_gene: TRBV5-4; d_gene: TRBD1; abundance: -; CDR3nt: TGTGCCAGCAACGATCTGGACAGGGGGGGATACGAGCAGTACTTC; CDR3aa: CASNDLDRGGYEQYF
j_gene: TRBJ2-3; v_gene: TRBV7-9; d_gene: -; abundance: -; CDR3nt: TGTGCCAGCAGCTTAGTCACAGGGGGGGGGACAGATACGCAGTATTTT; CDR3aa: CASSLVTGGGTDTQYF
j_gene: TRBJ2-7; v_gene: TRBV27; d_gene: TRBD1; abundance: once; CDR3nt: TGTGCCAGCAGTTTCCAACCGGGACAGGCCTACTACGAGCAGTACTTC; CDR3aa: CASSFQPGQAYYEQYF
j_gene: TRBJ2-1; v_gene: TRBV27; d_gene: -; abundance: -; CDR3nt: TGTGCCAGCAGCCCCGGACCCTCGGGCTCCTACAATGAGCAGTTCTTC; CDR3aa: CASSPGPSGSYNEQFF
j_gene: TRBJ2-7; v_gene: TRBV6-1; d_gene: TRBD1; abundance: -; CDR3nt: TGTGCCATCACCGGGACAGGGAGGCACGAGCAGTACTTC; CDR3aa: CAITGTGRHEQYF
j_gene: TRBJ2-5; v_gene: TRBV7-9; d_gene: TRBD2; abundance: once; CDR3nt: TGTGCCAGCAGCCCATCGTTAGCGGGCCAAGAGACCCAGTACTTC; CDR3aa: CASSPSLAGQETQYF
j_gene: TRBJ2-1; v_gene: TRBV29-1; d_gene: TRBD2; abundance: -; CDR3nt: TGCAGCGTTGTCGGGGGGGAGAACAATGAGCAGTTCTTC; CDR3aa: CSVVGGENNEQFF
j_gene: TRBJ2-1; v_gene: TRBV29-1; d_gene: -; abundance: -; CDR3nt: TGCAGCGTACCCTGGGTGAATGAGCAGTTCTTC; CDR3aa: CSVPWVNEQFF
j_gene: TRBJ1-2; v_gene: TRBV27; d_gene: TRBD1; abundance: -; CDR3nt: TGTGCCAGCAGCTTCGAGACAGGGGTTGGCTACACCTTC; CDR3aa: CASSFETGVGYTF
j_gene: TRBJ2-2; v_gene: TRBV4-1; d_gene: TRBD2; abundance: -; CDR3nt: TGCGCCAGCAGCCCTCCGGAGGGACTAGCGAACGGGGAGCTGTTTTTT; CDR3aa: CASSPPEGLANGELFF
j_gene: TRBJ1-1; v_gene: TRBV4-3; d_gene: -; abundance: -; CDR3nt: TGCGCCAGCAGCCAATCTGGGGGCACTGAAGCTTTCTTT; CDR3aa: CASSQSGGTEAFF
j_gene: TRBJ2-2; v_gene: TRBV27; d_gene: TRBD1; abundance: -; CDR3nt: TGTGCCAGCAGGGGCGGGACAGGGTTCAGCGGGGAGCTGTTTTTT; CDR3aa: CASRGGTGFSGELFF
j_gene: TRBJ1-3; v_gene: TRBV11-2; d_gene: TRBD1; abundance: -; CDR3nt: TGTGCCAGCAGCTTCCCAGGGGACAGGGGGTCTGGAAACACCATATATTTT; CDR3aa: CASSFPGDRGSGNTIYF
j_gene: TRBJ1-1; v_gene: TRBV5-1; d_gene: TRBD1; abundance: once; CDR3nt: TGCGCCAGCAGAGACAGGGGTACTTGGATCAGTGAAGCTTTCTTT; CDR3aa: CASRDRGTWISEAFF
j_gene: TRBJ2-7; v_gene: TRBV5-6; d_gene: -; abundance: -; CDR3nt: TGTGCCAGCAGCGGCCCCCGCGATGGCGAGCAGTACTTC; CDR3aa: CASSGPRDGEQYF
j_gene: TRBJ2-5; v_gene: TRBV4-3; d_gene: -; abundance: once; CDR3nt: TGCGCCAGCAGCCAAGATCGTAGTTATTTTGAGACCCAGTACTTC; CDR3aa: CASSQDRSYFETQYF
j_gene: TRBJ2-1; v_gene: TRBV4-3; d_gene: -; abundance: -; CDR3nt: TGCGCCAGCAGCCAAGAAAAGGAAGGGGAGAGGACTAATGAGCAGTTCTTC; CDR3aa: CASSQEKEGERTNEQFF
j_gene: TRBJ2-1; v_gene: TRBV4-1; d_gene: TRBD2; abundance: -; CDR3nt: TGCGCCAGCAGCCAGGCGCGGGGGGGCGGTGGCAATGAGCAGTTCTTC; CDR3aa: CASSQARGGGGNEQFF
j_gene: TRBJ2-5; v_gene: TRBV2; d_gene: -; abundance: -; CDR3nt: TGTGCCAGCAGTGATGACGGACGCCAAGAGACCCAGTACTTC; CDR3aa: CASSDDGRQETQYF
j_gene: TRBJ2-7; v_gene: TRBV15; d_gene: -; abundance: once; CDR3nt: TGTGCCACCAGCAGAGTTGGCCGGGCCTACGAGCAGTACTTC; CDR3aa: CATSRVGRAYEQYF
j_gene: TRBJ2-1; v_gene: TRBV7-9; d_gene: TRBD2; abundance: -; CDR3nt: TGTGCCAGCAGTGTTAGCGGGGGCGCCTACAATGAGCAGTTCTTC; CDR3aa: CASSVSGGAYNEQFF
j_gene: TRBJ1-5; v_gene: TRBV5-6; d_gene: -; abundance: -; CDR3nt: TGTGCCAGCAGCAGTCGGGACAACAATCAGCCCCAGCATTTT; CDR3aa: CASSSRDNNQPQHF
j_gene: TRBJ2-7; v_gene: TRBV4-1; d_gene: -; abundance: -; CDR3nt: TGCGCCAGCAGCCAAGATCCGGGTTCCTACGAGCAGTACTTC; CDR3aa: CASSQDPGSYEQYF
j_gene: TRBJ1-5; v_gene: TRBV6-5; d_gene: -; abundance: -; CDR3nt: TGTGCCAGCAGTTACTGGGGTACTCAGCCCCAGCATTTT; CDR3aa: CASSYWGTQPQHF
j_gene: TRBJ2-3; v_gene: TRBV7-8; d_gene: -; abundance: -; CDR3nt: TGTGCCAGCAGCTTGAAGGGGAGCACAGATACGCAGTATTTT; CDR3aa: CASSLKGSTDTQYF
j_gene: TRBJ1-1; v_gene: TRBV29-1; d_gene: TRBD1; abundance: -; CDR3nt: TGCAGCGTTACAGGGGGCCGAATGAACACTGAAGCTTTCTTT; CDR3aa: CSVTGGRMNTEAFF
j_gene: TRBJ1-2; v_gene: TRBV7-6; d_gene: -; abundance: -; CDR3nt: TGTGCCAGCAGCCTAGACTTAAACTATGGCTACACCTTC; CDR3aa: CASSLDLNYGYTF
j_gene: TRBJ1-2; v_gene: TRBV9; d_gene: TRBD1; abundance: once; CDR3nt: TGTGCCAGCAGCGTAGCGACAGGGGCTAACTATGGCTACACCTTC; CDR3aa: CASSVATGANYGYTF
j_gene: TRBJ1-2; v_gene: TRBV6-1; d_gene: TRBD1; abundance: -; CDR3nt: TGTGCCAGCAGTGAAGAAGACAGGGTGGCCTATGGCTACACCTTC; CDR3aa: CASSEEDRVAYGYTF
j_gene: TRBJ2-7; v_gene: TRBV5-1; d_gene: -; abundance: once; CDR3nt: TGCGCCAGCAGAGCAGAGGACTCCTCCTACGAGCAGTACTTC; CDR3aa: CASRAEDSSYEQYF
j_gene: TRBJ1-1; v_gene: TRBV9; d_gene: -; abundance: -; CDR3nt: TGTGCCAGCAGCGCCAGACAATCTTCCACTGAAGCTTTCTTT; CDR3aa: CASSARQSSTEAFF
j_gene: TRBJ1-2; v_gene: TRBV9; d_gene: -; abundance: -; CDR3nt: TGTGCCAGCAGCCCGGGCACCTATGGCTACACCTTC; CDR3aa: CASSPGTYGYTF
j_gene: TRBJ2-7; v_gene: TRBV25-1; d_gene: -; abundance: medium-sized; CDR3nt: TGTGCCAGCAGTGAAGCCTACGAGCAGTACTTC; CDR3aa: CASSEAYEQYF